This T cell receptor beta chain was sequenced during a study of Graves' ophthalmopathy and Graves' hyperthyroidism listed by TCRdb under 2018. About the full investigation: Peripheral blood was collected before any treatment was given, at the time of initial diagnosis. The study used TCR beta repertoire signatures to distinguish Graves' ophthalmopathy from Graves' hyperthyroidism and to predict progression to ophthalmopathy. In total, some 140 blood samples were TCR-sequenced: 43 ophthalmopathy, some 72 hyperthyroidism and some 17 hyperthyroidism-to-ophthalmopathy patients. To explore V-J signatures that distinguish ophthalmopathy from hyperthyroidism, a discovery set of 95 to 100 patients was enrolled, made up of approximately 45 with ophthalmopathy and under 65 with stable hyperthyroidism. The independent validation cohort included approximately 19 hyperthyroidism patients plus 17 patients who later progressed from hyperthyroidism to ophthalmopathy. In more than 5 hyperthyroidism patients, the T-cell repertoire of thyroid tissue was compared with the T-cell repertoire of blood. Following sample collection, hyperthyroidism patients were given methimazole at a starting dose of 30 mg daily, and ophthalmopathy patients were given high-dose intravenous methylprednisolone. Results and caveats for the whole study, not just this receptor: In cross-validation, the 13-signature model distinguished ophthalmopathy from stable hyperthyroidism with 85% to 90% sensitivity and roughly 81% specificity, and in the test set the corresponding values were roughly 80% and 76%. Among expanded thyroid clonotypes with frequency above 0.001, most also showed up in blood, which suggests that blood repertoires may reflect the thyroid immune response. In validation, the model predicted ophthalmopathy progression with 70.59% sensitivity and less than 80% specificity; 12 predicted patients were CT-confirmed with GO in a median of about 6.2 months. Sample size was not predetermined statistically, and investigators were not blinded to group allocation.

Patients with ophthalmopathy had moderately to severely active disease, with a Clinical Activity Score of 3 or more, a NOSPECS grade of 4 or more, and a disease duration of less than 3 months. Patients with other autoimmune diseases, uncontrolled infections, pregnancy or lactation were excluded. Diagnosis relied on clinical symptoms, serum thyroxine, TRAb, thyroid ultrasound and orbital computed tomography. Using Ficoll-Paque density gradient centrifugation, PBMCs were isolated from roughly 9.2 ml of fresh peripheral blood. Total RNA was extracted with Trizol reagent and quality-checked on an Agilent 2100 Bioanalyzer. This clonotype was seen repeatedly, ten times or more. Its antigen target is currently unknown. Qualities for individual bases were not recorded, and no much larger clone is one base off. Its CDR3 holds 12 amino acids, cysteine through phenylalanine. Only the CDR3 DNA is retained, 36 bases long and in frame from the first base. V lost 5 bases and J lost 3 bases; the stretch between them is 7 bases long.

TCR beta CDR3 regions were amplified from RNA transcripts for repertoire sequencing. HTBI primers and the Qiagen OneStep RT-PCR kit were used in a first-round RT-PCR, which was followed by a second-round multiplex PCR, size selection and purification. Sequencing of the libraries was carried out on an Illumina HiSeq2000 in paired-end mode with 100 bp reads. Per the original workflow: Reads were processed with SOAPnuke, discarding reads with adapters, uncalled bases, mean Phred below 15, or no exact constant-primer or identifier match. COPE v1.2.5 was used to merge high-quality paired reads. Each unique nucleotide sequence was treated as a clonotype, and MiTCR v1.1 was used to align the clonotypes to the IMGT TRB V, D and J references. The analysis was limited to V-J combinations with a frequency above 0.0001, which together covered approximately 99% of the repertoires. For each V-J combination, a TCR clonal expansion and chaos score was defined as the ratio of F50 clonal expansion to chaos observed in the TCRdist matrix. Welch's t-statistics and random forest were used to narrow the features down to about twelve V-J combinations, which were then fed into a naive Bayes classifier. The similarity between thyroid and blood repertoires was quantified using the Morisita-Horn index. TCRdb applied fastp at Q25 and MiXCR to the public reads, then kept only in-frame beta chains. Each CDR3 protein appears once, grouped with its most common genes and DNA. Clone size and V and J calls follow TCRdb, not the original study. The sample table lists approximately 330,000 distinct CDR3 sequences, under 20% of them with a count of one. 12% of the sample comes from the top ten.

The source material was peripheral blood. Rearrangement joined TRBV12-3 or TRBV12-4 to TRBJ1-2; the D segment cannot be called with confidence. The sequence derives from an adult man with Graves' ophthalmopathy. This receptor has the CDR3 CASSPSDYGYTF. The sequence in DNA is TGTGCCAGCAGTCCGTCGGACTATGGCTACACCTTC.